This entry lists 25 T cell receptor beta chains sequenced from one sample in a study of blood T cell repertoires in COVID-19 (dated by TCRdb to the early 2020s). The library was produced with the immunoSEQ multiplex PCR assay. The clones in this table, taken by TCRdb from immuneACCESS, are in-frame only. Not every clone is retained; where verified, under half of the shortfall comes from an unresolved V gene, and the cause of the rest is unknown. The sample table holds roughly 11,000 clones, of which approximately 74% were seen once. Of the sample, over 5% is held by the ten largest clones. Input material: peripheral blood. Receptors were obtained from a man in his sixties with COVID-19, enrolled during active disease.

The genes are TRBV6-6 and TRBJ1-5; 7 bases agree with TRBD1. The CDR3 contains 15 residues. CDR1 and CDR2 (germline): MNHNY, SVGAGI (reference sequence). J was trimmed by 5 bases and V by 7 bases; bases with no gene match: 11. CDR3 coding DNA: TGTGCCAGCAAAAATGGACAGGAGTTTTATCAGCCCCAGCATTTT. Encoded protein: CASKNGQEFYQPQHF.

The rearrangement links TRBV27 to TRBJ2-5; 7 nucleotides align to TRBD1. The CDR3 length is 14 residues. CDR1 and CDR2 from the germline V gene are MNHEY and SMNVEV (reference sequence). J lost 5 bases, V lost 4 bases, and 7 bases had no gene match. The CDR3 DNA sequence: TGTGCCAGCAGTTCGGACAGGTTCCGCGAGACCCAGTACTTC. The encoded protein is CASSSDRFRETQYF.

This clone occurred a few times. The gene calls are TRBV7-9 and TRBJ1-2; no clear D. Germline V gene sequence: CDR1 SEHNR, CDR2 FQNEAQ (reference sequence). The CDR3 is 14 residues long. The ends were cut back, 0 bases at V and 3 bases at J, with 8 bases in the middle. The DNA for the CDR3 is TGTGCCAGCAGCTTAGCGCGTGAGGACTATGGCTACACCTTC. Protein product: CASSLAREDYGYTF.

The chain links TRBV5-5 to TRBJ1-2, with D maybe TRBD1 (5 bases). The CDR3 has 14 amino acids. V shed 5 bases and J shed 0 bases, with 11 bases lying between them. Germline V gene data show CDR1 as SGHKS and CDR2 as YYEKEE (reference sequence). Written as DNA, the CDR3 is TGTGCCAGCAGGGGGGGTATAGCTAACTATGGCTACACCTTC. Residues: CASRGGIANYGYTF.

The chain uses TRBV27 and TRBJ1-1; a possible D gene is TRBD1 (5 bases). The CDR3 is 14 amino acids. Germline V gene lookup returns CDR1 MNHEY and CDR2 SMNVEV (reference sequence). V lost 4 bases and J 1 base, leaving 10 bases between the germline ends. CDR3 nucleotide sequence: TGTGCCAGCAGTTCCCACAGGCGGAACACTGAAGCTTTCTTT. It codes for CASSSHRRNTEAFF.

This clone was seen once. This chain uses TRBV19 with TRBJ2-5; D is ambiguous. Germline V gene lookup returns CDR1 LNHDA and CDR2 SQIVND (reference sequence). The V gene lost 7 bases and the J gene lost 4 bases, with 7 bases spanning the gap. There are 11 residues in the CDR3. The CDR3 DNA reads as TGTGCCAGTACAGGTGGAGAGACCCAGTACTTC. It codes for CASTGGETQYF.

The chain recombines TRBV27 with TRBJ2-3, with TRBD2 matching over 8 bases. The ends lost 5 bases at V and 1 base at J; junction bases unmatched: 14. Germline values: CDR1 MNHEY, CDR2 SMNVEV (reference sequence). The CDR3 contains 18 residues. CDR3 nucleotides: TGTGCCAGCAGTCCACTTCCCCTACTAGCGGCCGGCACAGATACGCAGTATTTT. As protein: CASSPLPLLAAGTDTQYF.

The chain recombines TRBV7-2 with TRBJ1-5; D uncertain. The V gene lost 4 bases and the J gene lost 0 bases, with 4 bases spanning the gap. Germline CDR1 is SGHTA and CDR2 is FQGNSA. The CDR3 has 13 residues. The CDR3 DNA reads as TGTGCCAGCAGCTCGTATAGCAATCAGCCCCAGCATTTT. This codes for CASSSYSNQPQHF.

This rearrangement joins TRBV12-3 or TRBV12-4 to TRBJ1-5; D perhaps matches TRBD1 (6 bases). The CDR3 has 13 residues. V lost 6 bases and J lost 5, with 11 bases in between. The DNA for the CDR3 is TGTGCCAGCAGCTCAGGGGTGCATCAGCCCCAGCATTTT. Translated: CASSSGVHQPQHF.

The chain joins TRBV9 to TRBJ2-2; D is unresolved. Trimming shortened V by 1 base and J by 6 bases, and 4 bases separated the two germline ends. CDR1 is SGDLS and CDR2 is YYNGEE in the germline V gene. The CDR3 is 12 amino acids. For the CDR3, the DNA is TGTGCCAGCAGCGTAAGCCCCGGGGAGCTGTTTTTT. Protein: CASSVSPGELFF.

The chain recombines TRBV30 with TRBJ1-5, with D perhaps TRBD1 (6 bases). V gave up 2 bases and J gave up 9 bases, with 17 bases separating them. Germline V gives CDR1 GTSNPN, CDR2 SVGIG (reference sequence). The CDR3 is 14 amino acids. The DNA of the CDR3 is TGTGCCTGGAGTCCCGGGACACAGGCTCGGCCCCAGCATTTT. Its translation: CAWSPGTQARPQHF.

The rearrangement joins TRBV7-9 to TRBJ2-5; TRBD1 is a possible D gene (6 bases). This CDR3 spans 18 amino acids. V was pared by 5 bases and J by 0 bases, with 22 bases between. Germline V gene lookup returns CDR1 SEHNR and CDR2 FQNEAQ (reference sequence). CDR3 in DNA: TGTGCCAGCAGCCCACACTCCCCGGGACACTCGTACCAAGAGACCCAGTACTTC. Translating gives CASSPHSPGHSYQETQYF.

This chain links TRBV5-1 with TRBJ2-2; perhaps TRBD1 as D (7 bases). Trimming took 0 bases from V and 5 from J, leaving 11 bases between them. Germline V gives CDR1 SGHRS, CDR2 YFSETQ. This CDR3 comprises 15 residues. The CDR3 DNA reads TGCGCCAGCAGCTTGGGACAGGGAGGAACCGGGGAGCTGTTTTTT. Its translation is CASSLGQGGTGELFF. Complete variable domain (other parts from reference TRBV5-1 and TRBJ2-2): KAGVTQTPRYLIKTRGQQVTLSCSPISGHRSVSWYQQTPGQGLQFLFEYFSETQRNKGNFPGRFSGRQFSNSRSEMNVSTLELGDSALYLCASSLGQGGTGELFFGEGSRLTVL.

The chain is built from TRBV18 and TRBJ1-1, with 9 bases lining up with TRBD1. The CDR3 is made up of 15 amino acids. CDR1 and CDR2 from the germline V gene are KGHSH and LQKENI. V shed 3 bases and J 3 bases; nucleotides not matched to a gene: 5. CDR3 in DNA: TGTGCCAGCTCACCGACAGGGGGGTTGGACACTGAAGCTTTCTTT. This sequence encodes CASSPTGGLDTEAFF.

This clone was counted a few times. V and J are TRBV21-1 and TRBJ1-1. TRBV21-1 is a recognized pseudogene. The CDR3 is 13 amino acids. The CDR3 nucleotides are TGTGCCACACCCTCGAGAGGGAACACTGAAGCTTTCTTT. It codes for CATPSRGNTEAFF.

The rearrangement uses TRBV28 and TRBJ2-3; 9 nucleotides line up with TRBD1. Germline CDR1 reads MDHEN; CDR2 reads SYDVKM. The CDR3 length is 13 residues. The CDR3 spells CAVDRGGTDTQYF. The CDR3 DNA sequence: TGTGCGGTGGACAGGGGAGGGACAGATACGCAGTATTTT.

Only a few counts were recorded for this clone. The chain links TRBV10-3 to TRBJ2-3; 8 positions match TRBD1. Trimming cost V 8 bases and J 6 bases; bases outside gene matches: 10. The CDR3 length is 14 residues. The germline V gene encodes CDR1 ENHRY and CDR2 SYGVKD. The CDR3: CAIQGQGASDTQYF. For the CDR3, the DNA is TGTGCCATCCAAGGGCAGGGGGCGAGCGATACGCAGTATTTT.

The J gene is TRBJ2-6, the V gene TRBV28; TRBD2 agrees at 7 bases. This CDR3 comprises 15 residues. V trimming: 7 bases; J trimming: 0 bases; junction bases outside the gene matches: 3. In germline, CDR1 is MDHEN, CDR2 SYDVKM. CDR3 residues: CASIRGDSGANVLTF. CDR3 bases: TGTGCCAGCATACGGGGGGACTCTGGGGCCAACGTCCTGACTTTC. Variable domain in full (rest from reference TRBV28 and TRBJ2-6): DVKVTQSSRYLVKRTGEKVFLECVQDMDHENMFWYRQDPGLGLRLIYFSYDVKMKEKGDIPEGYSVSREKKERFSLILESASTNQTSMYLCASIRGDSGANVLTFGAGSRLTVL.

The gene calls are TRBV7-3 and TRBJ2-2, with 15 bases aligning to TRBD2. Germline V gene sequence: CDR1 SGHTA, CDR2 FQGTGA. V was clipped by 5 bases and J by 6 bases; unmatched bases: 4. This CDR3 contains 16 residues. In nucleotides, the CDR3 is TGTGCCAGCAGCAACCGGACTAGCGGGAGGGCCGGGGAGCTGTTTTTT. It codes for CASSNRTSGRAGELFF.

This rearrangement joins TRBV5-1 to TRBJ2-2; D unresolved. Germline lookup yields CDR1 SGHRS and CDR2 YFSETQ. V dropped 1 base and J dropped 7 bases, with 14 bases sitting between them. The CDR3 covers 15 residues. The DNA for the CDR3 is TGCGCCAGCAGCTTGATGCAGGCGATAGGCGGGGAGCTGTTTTTT. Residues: CASSLMQAIGGELFF. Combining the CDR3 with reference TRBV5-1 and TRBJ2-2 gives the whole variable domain KAGVTQTPRYLIKTRGQQVTLSCSPISGHRSVSWYQQTPGQGLQFLFEYFSETQRNKGNFPGRFSGRQFSNSRSEMNVSTLELGDSALYLCASSLMQAIGGELFFGEGSRLTVL.

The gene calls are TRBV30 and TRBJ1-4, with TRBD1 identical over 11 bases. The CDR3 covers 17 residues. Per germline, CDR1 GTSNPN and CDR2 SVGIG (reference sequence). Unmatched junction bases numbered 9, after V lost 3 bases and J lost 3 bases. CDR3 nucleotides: TGTGCCTGGAGCGCCAAGGACAGGGGGCTATCTAATGAAAAACTGTTTTTT. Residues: CAWSAKDRGLSNEKLFF. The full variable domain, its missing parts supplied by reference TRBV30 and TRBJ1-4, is SQTIHQWPATLVQPVGSPLSLECTVEGTSNPNLYWYRQAAGRGLQLLFYSVGIGQISSEVPQNLSASRPQDRQFILSSKKLLLSDSGFYLCAWSAKDRGLSNEKLFFGSGTQLSVL.

CDR3 amino acids: CATSDPGVADNEQFF. The CDR3 bases are TGTGCCACCAGTGATCCTGGGGTAGCGGACAATGAGCAGTTCTTC. This chain connects TRBV24-1 to TRBJ2-1, with a tentative D call TRBD2 (6 bases). CDR1 KGHDR and CDR2 SFDVKD come from the germline V gene. The CDR3 sequence is 15 residues long. Between the trimmed V and J ends, which lost 3 bases and 5 bases, there was a span of 13 bases.

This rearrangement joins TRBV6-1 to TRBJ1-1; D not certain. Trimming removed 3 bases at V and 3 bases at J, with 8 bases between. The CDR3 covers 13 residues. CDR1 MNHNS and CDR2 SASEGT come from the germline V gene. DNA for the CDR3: TGTGCCAGCAGTGACCGCCGGGACACTGAAGCTTTCTTT. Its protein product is CASSDRRDTEAFF.

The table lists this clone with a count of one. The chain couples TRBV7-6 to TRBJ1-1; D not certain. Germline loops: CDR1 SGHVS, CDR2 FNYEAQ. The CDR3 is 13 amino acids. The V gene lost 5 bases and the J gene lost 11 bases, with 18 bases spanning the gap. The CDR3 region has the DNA TGTGCCAGCAGCGAGGGTCTCGACCTGATTGCTTTCTTT. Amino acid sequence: CASSEGLDLIAFF.

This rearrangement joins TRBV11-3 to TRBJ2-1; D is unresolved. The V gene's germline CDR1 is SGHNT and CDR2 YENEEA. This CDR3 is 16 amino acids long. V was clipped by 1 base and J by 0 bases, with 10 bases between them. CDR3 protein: CASSLVPGPSYNEQFF. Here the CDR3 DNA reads TGTGCCAGCAGCTTAGTCCCCGGTCCCTCCTACAATGAGCAGTTCTTC.